This T cell receptor beta chain stems from a study of human T cells and chemical hapten exposure (dated by TCRdb to about 2021). Notes on the research overall: For sensitization, 2% DPC in acetone was applied to a roughly 2 cm by roughly 2 cm area of upper inner arm skin. Alopecia areata with under or over 50% scalp involvement, alopecia totalis and alopecia universalis were represented in the patient cohort, which was mostly female. Blood was sampled from patients pre-sensitization (week 0) and at 2, 6 and about 24 weeks after DPC sensitization. Twenty-nine alopecia patients gave blood for TCR sequencing at one to four time points (pre-sensitization, 2, 6 and 24 weeks). Patch testing was performed on the upper back with Finn chambers containing 0.01% DPC, and the patch tests were scored after 6 days according to International Contact Dermatitis Research Group standards. Weekly therapeutic DPC doses were additionally applied to the scalp of patients throughout the roughly 23-week study period. The libraries were sequenced as a pool, and the TCR yield per sample differed mostly because of small variations in library volumes within the pool. The study tracked peripheral blood TCR repertoire changes in vivo during primary and secondary sensitization to the hapten diphenylcyclopropenone (DPC) in alopecia patients.

Library construction relied on RACE. Sequencing instrument: NextSeq 500. Library preparation attached unique molecular identifiers to individual cDNA molecules for quantitative, reproducible TCR counting. Both TCR alpha and TCR beta chains were sequenced from each blood RNA sample. Per the original workflow: The median number of TCRs per sample was 90,000 to 100,000, ranging from 23,224 to 690,600. The Decombinator software suite was used to annotate the V, J and CDR3 of the TCR reads. For PS versus PT1 abundance plots, all samples were subsampled to the same number of TCRs (28,000). TCRs were defined as expanded if absent before sensitization and observed at least eight times at the 2-week time point. TCRdb redid the processing of the public reads, applying fastp at Q25 and MiXCR, and retained in-frame beta chains. Each CDR3 protein gets just one entry, which takes the most common genes and DNA from the rows behind it. The V and J calls were not made by the authors but by TCRdb's processing. The sample profile shows 120,000 or so distinct CDR3 sequences; approximately 15% of them were found once. Around 0.84% of the sample is taken by the ten largest.

From a lookup of the germline V gene (reference sequence), CDR1 and CDR2 are DFQATT and SNEGSKA. The CDR3 measures 16 amino acids from cysteine to phenylalanine. The only DNA kept is the CDR3, 48 bases in frame from the first base. V has 6 bases trimmed and J has 5 bases trimmed; junction bases matching no gene number 14. As for this clonotype: Its target antigen remains unknown. Base quality data are lacking; no much larger clone is found one base away.

Interpreted using the paper, the time point label stands for: patch test 1, 2 weeks after DPC sensitization. This specimen's treatment or condition label, per the study, means: therapeutic diphenylcyclopropenone sensitization with weekly scalp DPC. At every patch-test visit, the blood draw took place before the patch test was put on. Eligible patients were aged 18 to 70, diagnosed with alopecia, deemed suitable for DPC therapy, and excluded if pregnant. Total RNA was isolated from unfractionated whole blood collected in Tempus Blood RNA tubes. Study-wide findings and limitations: The number of PT1 expanded TCRs positively correlated with patch test score, significant at thresholds 8, 16 and 32 but not 4. Significantly more large CDR3 similarity clusters were formed by expanded TCRs than by pre-sensitization or healthy control sets, consistent with antigen-driven responses. No change with DPC sensitization was found in the number of TCRs above 1 in 1000 frequency, and no evidence of global repertoire structure alterations was found. After repeated subsampling, changes were observed in the strength of the expansion versus patch-test correlation and in the threshold at which the correlation became significant. Alopecia, a presumed autoimmune disease, was present in all patients, so the immune response of the patients might differ from that of healthy individuals.

This receptor was identified in a man younger than 30 with alopecia areata. Some clones in this sample may be carry-over from other donors' samples. In this chain, TRBV20-1 is recombined with TRBJ2-2; 8 middle bases align to TRBD1. Here the sequenced sample was whole blood, taken in connection with sensitization to the hapten diphenylcyclopropenone (DPC). The CDR3 region: CSATGQGARGTGELFF. The DNA is as follows: TGCAGTGCCACGGGGCAGGGGGCGCGTGGGACCGGGGAGCTGTTTTTT.